This TCR beta chain was recovered during a study of control samples from healthy donors and cancer patients. The V and J ends lost 3 bases and 7 bases respectively, with 7 bases between them. The germline V gene encodes CDR1 LGHDT and CDR2 YNNKEL (reference sequence). This CDR3 comprises 13 residues. Only in-frame clones appear in the TCRdb table, and some are missing; sequencing was by immunoSEQ multiplex PCR. The table lists 150,000 to 200,000 clones, 91% of them singletons. The TCR was taken from a woman in her 30s in good health. V gene TRBV3-1 (or the pseudogene TRBV3-2) combines with J gene TRBJ1-6; unclear D gene. The specimen sequenced was blood. CDR3 in DNA: TGTGCCAGCAGCCAGGTCTGGAATTCACCCCTCCACTTT. Translating gives CASSQVWNSPLHF.